Below are 8 T cell receptor beta chains sequenced from a single sample in a study of a mutant IDH1 vaccine in newly diagnosed glioma. Which antigens these TCRs recognize remains unknown. TCRdb keeps only in-frame clones here, not all; method: immunoSEQ multiplex PCR. The data show tens of thousands of clones, around 81% seen once. Time point denoted: week 35, safety follow-up. Topical imiquimod accompanied each vaccine dose, which consisted of 300 ug of mutant IDH1 20-mer peptide. The sequences come from PBMCs, collected from a glioma patient whose treatment included an IDH1 peptide vaccine. Receptors were obtained from a woman in her 40s with glioma. Some clones in this sample may be carry-over from other donors' samples.

The rearrangement joins TRBV10-3 to TRBJ2-7, with D possibly being TRBD2 (5 bases). With 11 bases removed from V and 0 bases from J, the gap between germline ends came to 17 bases. Germline V lookup: CDR1 ENHRY, CDR2 SYGVKD. This CDR3 is built from 14 residues. Here the CDR3 DNA reads TGTGCCTCGGGGAGTAGTGCCAGCTCCTACGAGCAGTACTTC. Protein product: CASGSSASSYEQYF.

The chain has TRBV7-3 and TRBJ1-1, with D possibly being TRBD1 (6 bases). CDR3 size: 14 residues. The V and J ends lost 5 bases and 1 base respectively, with 11 bases between them. Germline assignment: CDR1 SGHTA and CDR2 FQGTGA. Here the CDR3 reads CASSRGGGNTEAFF. The CDR3 DNA sequence: TGTGCCAGCAGCCGAGGGGGAGGGAACACTGAAGCTTTCTTT.

The chain uses TRBV5-5 and TRBJ2-5; weak D call: TRBD2 (5 bases). Germline CDR1 and CDR2: SGHKS and YYEKEE (reference sequence). The CDR3 is made up of 14 amino acids. V was trimmed by 0 bases and J by 5 bases, leaving 11 bases between them. The CDR3 protein is CASSLVTSGETQYF. For the CDR3, the DNA is TGTGCCAGCAGCTTGGTTACCTCGGGGGAGACCCAGTACTTC.

The chain is built from TRBV11-2 and TRBJ2-6; no definite D call. The CDR3 length is 15 residues. CDR1 SGHAT and CDR2 FQNNGV come from the germline V gene. V lost 4 bases and J lost 4, with 11 bases in between. CDR3 residues: CASSSPSSGANVLTF. CDR3 nucleotides: TGTGCCAGCAGCTCCCCCAGTAGCGGGGCCAACGTCCTGACTTTC.

The chain couples TRBV5-5 to TRBJ1-1; no firm D call. Trimming took off 1 base at V and 0 bases at J, with 10 bases between the two ends. Germline lookup yields CDR1 SGHKS and CDR2 YYEKEE (reference sequence). CDR3 size: 15 residues. CDR3 sequence: CASSLSGFMNTEAFF. For the CDR3, the DNA is TGTGCCAGCAGCTTGTCTGGGTTCATGAACACTGAAGCTTTCTTT. Together with reference TRBV5-5 and TRBJ1-1, the CDR3 gives the full variable domain: DAGVTQSPTHLIKTRGQQVTLRCSPISGHKSVSWYQQVLGQGPQFIFQYYEKEERGRGNFPDRFSARQFPNYSSELNVNALLLGDSALYLCASSLSGFMNTEAFFGQGTRLTVV.

The chain couples TRBV19 to TRBJ1-5, with 10 bases aligning to TRBD1. Germline CDR1 LNHDA, CDR2 SQIVND (reference sequence). The CDR3 totals 15 residues. J was trimmed by 6 bases and V by 3 bases; bases with no gene match: 5. Here the CDR3 reads CASSIRQGATQPQHF. In DNA, the CDR3 is TGTGCCAGTAGTATCCGACAGGGGGCGACTCAGCCCCAGCATTTT.

The rearrangement uses TRBV7-8 and TRBJ1-2; no definite D call. Germline V gene sequence: CDR1 SGHVS, CDR2 FQNEAQ. Deletions cut 5 bases from V and 0 bases from J, with 16 bases between. The CDR3 spans 16 residues. The CDR3 bases are TGTGCCAGCAGCCTTCGGTCGTGGGGAGCTAACTATGGCTACACCTTC. This sequence encodes CASSLRSWGANYGYTF.

V is TRBV7-6 and J is TRBJ2-7, with 12 bases lining up with TRBD2. Germline values: CDR1 SGHVS, CDR2 FNYEAQ. This CDR3 has 19 residues. V was clipped by 4 bases and J by 2 bases; unmatched bases: 15. CDR3 DNA: TGTGCCAGCAGCTGGGGAAGCGGAACTAGCGGGAGGCTTCCCTACGAGCAGTACTTC. Translation gives CASSWGSGTSGRLPYEQYF. The full variable domain, rest sourced from reference TRBV7-6 and TRBJ2-7, is GAGVSQSPRYKVTKRGQDVALRCDPISGHVSLYWYRQALGQGPEFLTYFNYEAQQDKSGLPNDRFSAERPEGSISTLTIQRTEQRDSAMYRCASSWGSGTSGRLPYEQYFGPGTRLTVT.